This T cell receptor (beta chain) originates from a study of neurological immune-mediated disorders. Study details: Multiple sclerosis patients (n of about 34) included around 30 with relapsing-remitting and 3 with secondary progressive disease. General study points: None of the CDR3 amino acid sequences found in expanded clones was shared across subjects. This suggests that the TCR-beta repertoires were private in all groups.

V was clipped by 0 bases and J by 3 bases; unmatched bases: 12. CDR3 length: 19 residues. CDR1 and CDR2 (germline): MNHEY, SMNVEV (reference sequence). Synthesis of cDNA used 5'RACE (with 10-nucleotide random UMIs). TCRdb itself ran the 5' RACE reads through MiXCR, one entry per CDR3 protein. The sample includes about 120,000 distinct CDR3 sequences, roughly 3.2% of them seen just once. This clonotype appeared a few times. What it binds is unknown. Material for sequencing was PBMCs. The clonotype was recovered from a woman in her 30s with multiple sclerosis. V gene TRBV27 combines with J gene TRBJ2-5; 11 nucleotides agree with TRBD2. The CDR3 DNA reads TGTGCCAGCAGTTTATCTCGGCCGGGACTAGCGGACTTCGAAGAGACCCAGTACTTC. It yields the protein CASSLSRPGLADFEETQYF.